Sequencing of this T cell receptor beta chain was carried out in a study of cytomegalovirus exposure and HLA in healthy donors. CDR3 length equals 16 residues. The germline CDR1 and CDR2 sequences are MNHEY and SMNVEV (reference sequence). V lost 7 bases to trimming and J lost 7 bases, with 20 bases between them. When sampled, the donors appeared nominally healthy, though they likely had unrecorded immune exposures. PCR employed 60 Vbeta and 13 Jbeta primers. The protocol was immunoSEQ multiplex PCR, while the TCRdb copy is restricted to in-frame clones and leaves out a portion. The table has approximately 120,000 clones, 75% to 90% seen once.

The sample taken for sequencing was PBMCs. The receptor comes from a man aged 18 to 35 in good health and CMV-seropositive. The rearrangement uses TRBV27 and TRBJ1-6; D gene unclear. CDR3 residues: CASTQRGSRENSPLHF. The CDR3 DNA reads as TGTGCCAGCACCCAACGAGGATCCCGGGAGAATTCACCCCTCCACTTT.